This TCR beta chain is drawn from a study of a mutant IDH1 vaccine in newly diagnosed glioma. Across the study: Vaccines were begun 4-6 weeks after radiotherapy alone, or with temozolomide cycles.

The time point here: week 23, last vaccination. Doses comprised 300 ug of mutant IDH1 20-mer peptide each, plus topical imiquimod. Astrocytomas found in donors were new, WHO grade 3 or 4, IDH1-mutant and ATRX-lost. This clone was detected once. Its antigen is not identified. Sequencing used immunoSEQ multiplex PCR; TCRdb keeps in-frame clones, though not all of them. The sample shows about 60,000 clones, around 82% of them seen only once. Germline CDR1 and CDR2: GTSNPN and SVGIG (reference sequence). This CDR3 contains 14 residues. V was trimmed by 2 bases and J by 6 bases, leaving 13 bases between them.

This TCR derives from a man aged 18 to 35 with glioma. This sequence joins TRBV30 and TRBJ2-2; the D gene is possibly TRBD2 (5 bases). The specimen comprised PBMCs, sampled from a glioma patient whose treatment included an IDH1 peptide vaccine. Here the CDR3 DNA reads TGTGCCTGGAGTCGAACGGGGTTGCCCGGGGAGCTGTTTTTT. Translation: CAWSRTGLPGELFF.